This TCR beta chain was profiled in a study of HIV-infected patients and healthy controls. The CDR3 contains 14 residues. Looked up from germline, CDR1 is SGHDN and CDR2 is FVKESK. The V end lost 1 base, the J end lost 9 bases, and 13 bases lay between the germline ends. Reverse transcription used around 500 ng RNA and constant-region primers for alpha and beta. Using multiplexing indices, alpha and beta chain libraries were generated apart by chain-specific third strand synthesis. Ligation attached cDNA to a 5' RACE adapter that carried a random hexamer and SP2 site. TCRdb re-called the 5' RACE reads through MiXCR, storing one row per CDR3 protein. The table shows about 15,000 distinct CDR3 sequences, with around 7.7% occurring only once. In its sample, this clonotype was seen a few times. The repertoire came from unfractionated whole blood and reflected all unsorted peripheral T cells.

This sequence originates from an adult in good health. J is TRBJ1-5 and V is TRBV14, with no clear D. Sequencing input: blood. CDR3 DNA: TGTGCCAGCAGCCAAGGGTCTCCCATAGGGCCCCAGCATTTT. Its translation is CASSQGSPIGPQHF.